The clone carrying this T cell receptor beta chain was found once. Its antigen is still unknown. A much bigger clone sits one base away, suggesting this may be a read error. The CDR3 end shows no conserved phenylalanine or tryptophan, and so a read error is likely. At least 6 micrograms of total RNA were extracted per sample. The sample originates from a study of blood T cells in healthy people across ages. Study conclusions and caveats: In older individuals, TCR beta diversity per million T cells was lower, falling roughly linearly with age.

Primers used in a second PCR of roughly 7 to 12 cycles were a sample-barcoded 5' primer and a J-beta primer mix. TCRdb re-called the 5' RACE reads through MiXCR, storing one row per CDR3 protein. The sample records 900,000 to 950,000 distinct CDR3 sequences, 25% to 30% being singletons. These data are also associated with another study on T cells of mothers and their children. That work adds: Mothers yielded over 8.5 million CDR3 reads, children about 2.8 million each. Relative to unrelated pairs, biologically related mother-child dyads exhibited marginally greater, non-significant overlap.

Specimen: blood. The receptor's source is a woman in her thirties or forties in good health.

The CDR3 DNA reads TGCGCCAGCAGCATAGGACCGTCCCTTGCCAAAAACATTCAGTACTTA. Protein: CASSIGPSLAKNIQYL. The chain links TRBV5-1 to TRBJ2-4; D not resolved. This CDR3 is 16 amino acids long. CDR1 is SGHRS and CDR2 is YFSETQ in the germline V gene. With 4 bases removed from V and 1 base from J, the gap between germline ends came to 15 bases.